This T cell receptor beta chain was found in a study of CD8 T cells in Susac syndrome. CD8+ and CD4+ T cells from blood underwent TCR beta sequencing. CDR3 size: 13 residues. Trimming stripped 2 bases from V and 4 bases from J, with 6 bases between. CDR1 LNHDA and CDR2 SQIVND come from the germline V gene (reference sequence). Reverse transcription used roughly 0.45 to 1 ug RNA and random hexamers. An immunoSEQ multiplex PCR amplified TCR beta CDR3 over 54 Vbeta and 13 Jbeta. In TCRdb, the immunoSEQ multiplex PCR reads were re-called with MiXCR into one record per CDR3 protein. In the table there are under 550,000 distinct CDR3 sequences, approximately 85% of which are singletons.

The chain is built from TRBV19 and TRBJ2-1; no definite D call. The TCR comes from a human donor with multiple sclerosis. The sample consisted of CD8+ T cells from PBMCs. CDR3 bases: TGTGCCAGTAGTATATTTCTATACAATGAGCAGTTCTTC. It is translated as CASSIFLYNEQFF.